This T cell receptor beta chain originates from a study of blood T cell repertoires in COVID-19. Whole-study context: Acute-phase and convalescent COVID-19 samples originated in the United States, Italy and Spain.

CDR1 and CDR2 from the germline V gene are SGHRS and YFSETQ. Trimming took 0 bases from V and 2 from J, leaving 9 bases between them. The CDR3 is 14 residues long. Authors' data handling: Scientists estimated how many nucleated cells there were by amplifying reference gene primers. Here immunoSEQ multiplex PCR was the method, and the copy in TCRdb shows in-frame clones only, minus some. The V and J calls and the clone size are those of that table, but D and trimming were determined from the DNA. The table has approximately 200,000 clones, approximately 90% seen once; the top ten hold less than 2%. Sequencing was carried out using peripheral blood. The receptor was derived from a man aged 65-85 years with acute or convalescent COVID-19. The J gene is TRBJ2-7, the V gene TRBV5-1; a possible D gene is TRBD2 (5 bases). CDR3 bases: TGCGCCAGCAGCTTGGGGCAGACTACCTACGAGCAGTACTTC. Translation: CASSLGQTTYEQYF.